The 8 T cell receptor beta chains given below trace back to one sample, sequenced in a study of Siglec-9 on CD8 T cells in melanoma. Produced via immunoSEQ multiplex PCR; TCRdb's table is partial and in-frame only. This table has more than 25,000 clones, roughly 78% appearing once. The sequencing input was Siglec-9- CD8+ T cells sorted from blood. The receptors come from a human donor in good health.

This rearrangement joins TRBV27 to TRBJ2-2, with no clear D. The CDR3 covers 17 residues. Germline CDR1 is MNHEY and CDR2 is SMNVEV (reference sequence). Trimming stripped 0 bases from V and 0 bases from J, with 11 bases between. The CDR3 region is CASSLSWGIANTGELFF. CDR3 sequence (DNA): TGTGCCAGCAGTTTATCTTGGGGAATCGCGAACACCGGGGAGCTGTTTTTT.

The chain couples TRBV27 to TRBJ2-7; D is ambiguous. The V gene's germline CDR1 is MNHEY and CDR2 SMNVEV (reference sequence). V was trimmed by 0 bases and J by 1 base, leaving 4 bases between them. CDR3 length: 13 residues. CDR3 sequence (DNA): TGTGCCAGCAGTTTATCAGGATCCTACGAGCAGTACTTC. This encodes CASSLSGSYEQYF.

The chain links TRBV7-9 to TRBJ1-1; no definite D call. With 9 bases removed from V and 6 bases from J, the gap between germline ends came to 5 bases. Germline assignment: CDR1 SEHNR and CDR2 FQNEAQ (reference sequence). The CDR3 runs 9 residues. Here the CDR3 DNA reads TGTGCCAGGGTGCCTGAAGCTTTCTTT. Its protein is CARVPEAFF.

This clone has only one observation. This chain joins TRBV6-5 and TRBJ1-2; maybe TRBD1 (5 bases). V shed 2 bases and J shed 6 bases, with 19 bases lying between them. This CDR3 has 16 amino acids. Germline CDR1 is MNHEY and CDR2 is SVGAGI. The CDR3 here is CASSYHLLGPRNGYTF. CDR3 bases: TGTGCCAGCAGTTACCACCTCTTGGGACCGCGAAATGGCTACACCTTC.

This clone turned up a few times. CDR3: CASSILDRGNTEAFF. The CDR3, as DNA: TGTGCCAGTAGTATATTGGACCGGGGGAACACTGAAGCTTTCTTT. The chain recombines TRBV19 with TRBJ1-1; no definite D call. V was cut by 2 bases and J by 1 base, with 11 bases left in between. Germline V gene sequence: CDR1 LNHDA, CDR2 SQIVND (reference sequence). CDR3 length equals 15 residues.

The chain employs TRBV6-6 and TRBJ1-5; D remains unclear. Germline V CDR1 and CDR2: MNHNY, SVGAGI (reference sequence). The V gene lost 6 bases and the J gene lost 4 bases, with 4 bases spanning the gap. The CDR3 extends over 11 amino acids. CDR3 nucleotides: TGTGCCAGCAGGGGAAATCAGCCCCAGCATTTT. Its translation: CASRGNQPQHF.

This rearrangement joins TRBV11-2 to TRBJ1-1, with a weak D call TRBD1 (5 bases). This CDR3 spans 14 amino acids. Germline V gives CDR1 SGHAT, CDR2 FQNNGV. Deletions cut 6 bases from V and 3 bases from J, with 14 bases between. The CDR3 nucleotides are TGTGCCAGCAGTTCCGTGAGGGGAGACACTGAAGCTTTCTTT. Its protein product is CASSSVRGDTEAFF.

The gene calls are TRBV11-2 and TRBJ2-5, with 9 bases aligning to TRBD1. Unmatched junction bases numbered 11, after V lost 7 bases and J lost 2 bases. Germline V gives CDR1 SGHAT, CDR2 FQNNGV. CDR3 length: 16 residues. CDR3 nucleotides: TGTGCCAGCACCCAGATGGGACAGGGATATCAAGAGACCCAGTACTTC. Translating it yields CASTQMGQGYQETQYF. Variable domain in full (rest from reference TRBV11-2 and TRBJ2-5): EAGVAQSPRYKIIEKRQSVAFWCNPISGHATLYWYQQILGQGPKLLIQFQNNGVVDDSQLPKDRFSAERLKGVDSTLKIQPAKLEDSAVYLCASTQMGQGYQETQYFGPGTRLLVL.